The 9 T cell receptor beta chains below all came from one sample that was sequenced in a study of cytotoxic CD8 clonotypes in ibrutinib-treated CLL. Clones were sequenced by immunoSEQ multiplex PCR, and TCRdb holds only the in-frame ones, with some missing. The data show about 300,000 clones, with roughly 76% seen just once and about 5% held by the top ten. The sequencing used PBMCs, collected at disease progression, from a patient treated with ibrutinib. These receptors all stem from a human donor with chronic lymphocytic leukemia.

V is TRBV29-1 and J is TRBJ1-4, with D possibly matching TRBD1 (5 bases). V gave up 6 bases and J gave up 7 bases, with 15 bases separating them. The germline V gene has CDR1 SQVTM and CDR2 ANQGSEA. The CDR3 covers 13 residues. The CDR3, as DNA: TGCAGCGTAAGGGGCCCGGACGGTGAAAAACTGTTTTTT. Its protein product is CSVRGPDGEKLFF.

The chain combines TRBV6-1 with TRBJ2-5; 8 nucleotides match TRBD1. Germline-derived CDR1 and CDR2 are MNHNS and SASEGT. CDR3 length: 15 residues. The V segment lost 2 bases and the J segment 5 bases; nucleotides outside the gene matches: 7. CDR3 residues: CASSEQGTGQETQYF. The CDR3 region has the DNA TGTGCCAGCAGTGAACAAGGGACAGGTCAGGAGACCCAGTACTTC.

The chain has TRBV5-1 and TRBJ2-7; 7 nucleotides line up with TRBD1. Germline V gene data show CDR1 as SGHRS and CDR2 as YFSETQ. This CDR3 is built from 17 residues. After removal of 1 base from V and 3 bases from J, the junction contained 13 bases not matched to a gene. The CDR3 here is CASSLSGGSPRDYEQYF. The CDR3 DNA follows: TGCGCCAGCAGCTTGTCAGGGGGTTCCCCAAGGGACTACGAGCAGTACTTC.

The gene calls are TRBV12-5 and TRBJ2-1; TRBD1 or TRBD2 may be the D gene (6 bases each). V was shortened by 1 base and J by 11 bases, with 21 bases between the two germline ends. The length of the CDR3 is 16 residues. Germline values: CDR1 LGHNT, CDR2 FRNRAP. Here the CDR3 reads CASGLDASALGGQQFF. CDR3 coding DNA: TGTGCTAGTGGTTTGGACGCTAGCGCCCTTGGGGGGCAGCAGTTCTTC. The entire variable domain, with the rest obtained from reference TRBV12-5 and TRBJ2-1, is as follows: DARVTQTPRHKVTEMGQEVTMRCQPILGHNTVFWYRQTMMQGLELLAYFRNRAPLDDSGMPKDRFSAEMPDATLATLKIQPSEPRDSAVYFCASGLDASALGGQQFFGPGTRLTVL.

This sequence joins TRBV7-2 and TRBJ1-4, with D unresolved. Trimming stripped 0 bases from V and 10 bases from J, with 9 bases between. This CDR3 spans 13 amino acids. Germline V CDR1 and CDR2: SGHTA, FQGNSA. The CDR3, as DNA: TGTGCCAGCAGCTTAGCGGAGCAAGGAAAACTGTTTTTT. Protein sequence: CASSLAEQGKLFF.

The CDR3 DNA is TGTGCCAGCAGTGTAGGGGATTCCGGGTACTATGGCTACACCTTC. It is translated as CASSVGDSGYYGYTF. This sequence joins TRBV28 and TRBJ1-2; a weak D match, TRBD1 (5 bases). Trimming removed 5 bases at V and 3 bases at J, with 16 bases between. The CDR3 is 15 amino acids. CDR1 and CDR2 (germline): MDHEN, SYDVKM.

The sample holds one count of this clone. The CDR3 loop is CASSLGLAGAADTQYF. In DNA, the CDR3 is TGCGCCAGCAGCTTGGGACTAGCGGGAGCGGCAGATACGCAGTATTTT. This rearrangement joins TRBV5-1 to TRBJ2-3; 12 bases fit TRBD2. V gave up 0 bases and J gave up 4 bases; unmatched junction bases: 3. Germline V gene data show CDR1 as SGHRS and CDR2 as YFSETQ. The CDR3 spans 16 residues.

The chain is built from TRBV6-5 and TRBJ2-5; 8 bases fit TRBD1. The J segment lost 5 bases and the V segment lost 2 bases, leaving 10 bases of the junction unmatched. CDR1 and CDR2 from the germline V gene are MNHEY and SVGAGI. The CDR3 consists of 16 residues. This CDR3 is CASSYGQGRGFETQYF. The DNA for the CDR3 is TGTGCCAGCAGTTACGGACAGGGTCGGGGCTTCGAGACCCAGTACTTC.

This chain joins TRBV7-9 and TRBJ2-2; D remains unclear. CDR1 and CDR2 from the germline V gene are SEHNR and FQNEAQ (reference sequence). The germline V and J ends were trimmed by 7 bases and 4 bases, with 13 bases remaining between them. The CDR3 spans 14 residues. In DNA form, the CDR3 reads TGTGCCAGCAAATCTCTCAGTTTCACCGGGGAGCTGTTTTTT. It codes for CASKSLSFTGELFF.